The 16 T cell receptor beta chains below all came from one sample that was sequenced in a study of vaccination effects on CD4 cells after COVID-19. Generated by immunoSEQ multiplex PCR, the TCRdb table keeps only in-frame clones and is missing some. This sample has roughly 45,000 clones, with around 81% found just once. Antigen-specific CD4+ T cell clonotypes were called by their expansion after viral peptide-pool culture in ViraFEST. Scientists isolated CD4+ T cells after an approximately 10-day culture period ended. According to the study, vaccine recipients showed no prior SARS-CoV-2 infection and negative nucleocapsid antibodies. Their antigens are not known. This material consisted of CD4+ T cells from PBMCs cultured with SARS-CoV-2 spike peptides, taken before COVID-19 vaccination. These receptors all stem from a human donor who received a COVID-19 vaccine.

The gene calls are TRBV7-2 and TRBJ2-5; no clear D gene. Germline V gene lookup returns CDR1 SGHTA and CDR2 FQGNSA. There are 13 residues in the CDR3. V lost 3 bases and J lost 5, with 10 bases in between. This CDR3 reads CASSFSSRETQYF. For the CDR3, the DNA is TGTGCCAGCAGCTTTTCTTCTAGGGAGACCCAGTACTTC.

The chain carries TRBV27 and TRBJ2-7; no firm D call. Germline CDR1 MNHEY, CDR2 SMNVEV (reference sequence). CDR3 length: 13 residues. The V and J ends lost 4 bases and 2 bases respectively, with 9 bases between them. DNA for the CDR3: TGTGCCAGCAGTTCCACTCAGGCCTACGAGCAGTACGTC. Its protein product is CASSSTQAYEQYV.

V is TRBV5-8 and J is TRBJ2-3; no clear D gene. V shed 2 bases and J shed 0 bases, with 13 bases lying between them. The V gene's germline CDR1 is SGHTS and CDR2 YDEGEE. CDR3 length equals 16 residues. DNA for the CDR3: TGTGCCAGCAGCTTTGGCTCTAAAACTAGCACAGATACGCAGTATTTT. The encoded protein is CASSFGSKTSTDTQYF.

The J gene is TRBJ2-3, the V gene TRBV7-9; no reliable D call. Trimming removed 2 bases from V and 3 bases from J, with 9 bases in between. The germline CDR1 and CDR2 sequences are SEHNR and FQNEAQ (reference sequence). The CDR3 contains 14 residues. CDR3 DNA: TGTGCCAGCAGCTTACGCCCCCTGACAGATACGCAGTATTTT. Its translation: CASSLRPLTDTQYF.

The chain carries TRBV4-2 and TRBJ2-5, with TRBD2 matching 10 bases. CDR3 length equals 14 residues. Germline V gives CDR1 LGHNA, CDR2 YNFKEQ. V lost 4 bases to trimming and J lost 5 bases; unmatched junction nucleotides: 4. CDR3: CASSLSGGLETQYF. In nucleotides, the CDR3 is TGTGCCAGCAGCCTTAGCGGGGGGTTGGAGACCCAGTACTTC.

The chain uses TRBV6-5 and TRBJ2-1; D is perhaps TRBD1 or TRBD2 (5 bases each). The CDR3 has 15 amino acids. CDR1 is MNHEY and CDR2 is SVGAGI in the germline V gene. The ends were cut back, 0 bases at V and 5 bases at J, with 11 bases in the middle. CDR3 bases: TGTGCCAGCAGTTACTCGGGGACGGAAGACAATGAGCAGTTCTTC. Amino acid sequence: CASSYSGTEDNEQFF.

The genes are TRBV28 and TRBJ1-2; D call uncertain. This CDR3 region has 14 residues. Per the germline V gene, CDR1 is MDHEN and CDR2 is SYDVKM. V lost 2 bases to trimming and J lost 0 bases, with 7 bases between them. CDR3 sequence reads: CASSLAPTNYGYTF. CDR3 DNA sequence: TGTGCCAGCAGTTTAGCCCCAACTAACTATGGCTACACCTTC.

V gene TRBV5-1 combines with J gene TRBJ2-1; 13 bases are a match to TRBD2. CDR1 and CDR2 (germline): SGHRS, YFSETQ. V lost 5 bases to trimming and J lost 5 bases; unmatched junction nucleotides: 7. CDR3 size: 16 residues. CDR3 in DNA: TGCGCCAGCAGGGAACTAGCGGGGGGGCTCGACAATGAGCAGTTCTTC. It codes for CASRELAGGLDNEQFF.

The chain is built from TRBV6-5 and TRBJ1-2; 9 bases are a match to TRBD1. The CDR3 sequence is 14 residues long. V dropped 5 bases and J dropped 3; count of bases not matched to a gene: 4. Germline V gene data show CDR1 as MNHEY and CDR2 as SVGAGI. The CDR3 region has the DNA TGTGCCAGCAGTCCCCGGGACAGGGACTATGGCTACACCTTC. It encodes CASSPRDRDYGYTF.

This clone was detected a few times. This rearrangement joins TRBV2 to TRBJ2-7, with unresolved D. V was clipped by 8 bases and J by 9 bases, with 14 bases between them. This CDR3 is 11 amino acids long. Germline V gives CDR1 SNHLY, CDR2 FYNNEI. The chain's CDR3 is CASSEARWQYV. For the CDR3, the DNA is TGTGCCAGCTCTGAAGCAAGGTGGCAGTACGTC.

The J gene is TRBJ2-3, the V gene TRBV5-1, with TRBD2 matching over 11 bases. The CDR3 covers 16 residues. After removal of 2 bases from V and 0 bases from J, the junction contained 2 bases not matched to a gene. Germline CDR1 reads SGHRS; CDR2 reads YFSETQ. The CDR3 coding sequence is TGCGCCAGCAGCTTTATAGCGGGGGGGAGCACAGATACGCAGTATTTT. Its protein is CASSFIAGGSTDTQYF.

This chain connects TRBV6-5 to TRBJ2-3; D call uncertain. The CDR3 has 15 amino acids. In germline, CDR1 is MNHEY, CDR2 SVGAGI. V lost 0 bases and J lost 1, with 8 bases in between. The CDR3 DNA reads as TGTGCCAGCAGTTACTCGCGTCAGGGCACAGATACGCAGTATTTT. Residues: CASSYSRQGTDTQYF.

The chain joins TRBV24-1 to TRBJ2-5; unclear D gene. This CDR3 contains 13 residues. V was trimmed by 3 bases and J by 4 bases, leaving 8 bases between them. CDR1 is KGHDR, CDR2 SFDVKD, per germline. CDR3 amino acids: CATSDITIETQYF. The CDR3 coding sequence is TGTGCCACCAGTGATATAACAATAGAGACCCAGTACTTC.

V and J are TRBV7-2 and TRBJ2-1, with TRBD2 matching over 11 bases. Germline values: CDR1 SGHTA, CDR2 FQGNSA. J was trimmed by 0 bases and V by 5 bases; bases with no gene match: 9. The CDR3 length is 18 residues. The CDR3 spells CASSHGLAGYSSYNEQFF. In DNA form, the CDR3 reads TGTGCCAGCAGCCACGGACTAGCGGGCTATAGCTCCTACAATGAGCAGTTCTTC.

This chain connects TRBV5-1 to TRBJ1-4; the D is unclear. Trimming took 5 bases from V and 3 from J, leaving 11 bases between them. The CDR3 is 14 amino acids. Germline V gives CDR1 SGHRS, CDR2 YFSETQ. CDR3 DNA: TGCGCCAGCAGAGTACAGAGCTCTAATGAAAAACTGTTTTTT. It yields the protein CASRVQSSNEKLFF.

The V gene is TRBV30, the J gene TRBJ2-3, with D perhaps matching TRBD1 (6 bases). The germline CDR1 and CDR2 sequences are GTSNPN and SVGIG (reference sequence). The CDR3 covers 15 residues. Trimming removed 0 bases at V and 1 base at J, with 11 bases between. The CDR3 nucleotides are TGTGCCTGGAGTGTATGGGGGCCCCGCACAGATACGCAGTATTTT. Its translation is CAWSVWGPRTDTQYF.